This T cell receptor (beta chain) was found in a study of CD8+ T cells in alopecia areata. Researchers took lesional scalp punch biopsies and peripheral blood from people who were alopecia areata patients. Separation by sorting yielded CD4+ and CD8+ T cells from PBMCs. Extracted RNA was reverse transcribed, and the resulting cDNA served as sequencing template. Here immunoSEQ multiplex PCR was the method, and the copy in TCRdb shows in-frame clones only, minus some. Found here are approximately 150,000 clones, about 66% of them singletons; the top ten hold roughly an eighth. The sequencing here drew on CD8+ T cells sorted from blood, taken at week 0. This receptor was obtained from a human donor with alopecia areata.

CDR3 sequence reads: CASSLGRQPGNYGYTF. The CDR3 bases are TGTGCCAGCAGCTTAGGCCGACAGCCCGGGAACTATGGCTACACCTTC. The chain couples TRBV13 to TRBJ1-2, with a tentative D call TRBD1 (5 bases). The V gene's germline CDR1 is PRHDT and CDR2 FYEKMQ (reference sequence). The V end was cut by 0 bases, the J end by 2 bases, with 13 bases between. This CDR3 spans 16 amino acids.